This TCR beta chain stems from a study of T-cell reconstitution after alpha-beta-depleted transplantation in children (dated by TCRdb to the mid-2010s). For context, the study as a whole: T-cell immune reconstitution after TCRalphabeta/CD19-depleted allogeneic hematopoietic cell transplantation in children was quantitatively tracked in the study by means of TCR repertoire profiling. The research as a whole found: Over subsequent months, a decline in hyperexpanded clone frequencies was noted, and after one year, T-cell counts and TCRbeta diversity were mostly ascribed to newly produced T cells. In some patients, high TCRbeta diversity at day 60 was attributed to recipient T cells and intrathymic progenitors that had survived conditioning. About two months after transplant, the apparently early recovery of alphabetaT-cell counts reportedly depended on just several hundred clones that had expanded rapidly and came from non-depleted graft cells.

This clonotype has just a few counts. Its cognate antigen has yet to be identified. The sample holds no much larger clone one base away, and base qualities are not on file. Libraries came from PCR. Sequencing was performed on an Illumina HiSeq 2500. TCR library preparation used molecular barcoding, with unique molecular identifiers applied to normalize quantification of the TCRbeta repertoire. Using fastp trimming at Q25 and MiXCR clonotype assembly, TCRdb reanalyzed the public sequencing data and kept in-frame beta chains. Rows with one shared CDR3 protein collapse into an entry with the most common genes and DNA. Here the sample has a few hundred thousand distinct CDR3 sequences; about 17% occur a single time. The leading ten clones occupy less than 30% of the sample. Taken with the paper, the label for treatment or condition translates to: allogeneic hematopoietic cell transplantation with graft depleted of TCRalphabeta T cells and CD19 B cells. The children who served as transplant recipients had been given grafts of TCRalphabeta/CD19-depleted allogeneic hematopoietic cells.

At the junction V is shortened by 5 bases and J by 0 bases, with 20 bases in between. From the cysteine up to the phenylalanine, the CDR3 has a length of 19 residues. The retained sequence is limited to the CDR3, 57 bases, with the frame set at the first base. From the germline V gene, CDR1 is MNHEY and CDR2 is SVGEGT. The source material was PBMCs, mostly from graft donor cells, sampled 360 days after TCRalphabeta/CD19-depleted stem cell transplant. The clonotype originates from a boy younger than two who had a stem cell transplant for Wiskott-Aldrich syndrome, so the T cells may come from the graft donor. The rearrangement combines TRBV6-2 or TRBV6-3 with TRBJ2-6, with the D segment identity uncertain. Here is the DNA: TGTGCCAGCAGTAATATCAGAACTACCTTGATCTCTGGGGCCAACGTCCTGACTTTC. Translation gives CASSNIRTTLISGANVLTF.